This TCR beta chain was identified during a study of early T cells in non-severe SARS-CoV-2 infection. The germline CDR1 and CDR2 sequences are DFQATT and SNEGSKA (reference sequence). The CDR3 contains 15 residues. Between the trimmed V and J ends, which lost 6 bases and 3 bases, there was a span of 17 bases. Unique molecular identifiers were attached to individual cDNA molecules. TCRdb itself ran the 5' RACE reads through MiXCR, one entry per CDR3 protein. This sample has roughly 88,000 distinct CDR3 sequences, with 14% found just once. The sample consisted of whole blood. V is TRBV20-1 and J is TRBJ2-2; the D is unclear. The clonotype comes from an adult who was a healthcare worker with PCR-confirmed SARS-CoV-2 infection or an uninfected control (not recorded which). CDR3 nucleotides: TGCAGTGCGGGCAGTGATACCCTGGACACCGGGGAGCTGTTTTTT. Amino acids: CSAGSDTLDTGELFF.